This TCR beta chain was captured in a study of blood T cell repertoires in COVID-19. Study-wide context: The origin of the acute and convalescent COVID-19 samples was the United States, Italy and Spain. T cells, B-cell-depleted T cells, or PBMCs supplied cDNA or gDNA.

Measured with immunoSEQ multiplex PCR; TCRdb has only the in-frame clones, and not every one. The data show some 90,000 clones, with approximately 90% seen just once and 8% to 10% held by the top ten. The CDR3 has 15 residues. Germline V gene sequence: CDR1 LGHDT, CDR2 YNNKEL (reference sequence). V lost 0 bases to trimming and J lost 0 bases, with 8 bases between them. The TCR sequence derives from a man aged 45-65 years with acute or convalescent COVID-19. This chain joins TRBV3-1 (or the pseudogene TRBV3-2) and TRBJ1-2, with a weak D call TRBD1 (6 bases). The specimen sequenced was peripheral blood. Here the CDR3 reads CASSQDRGPNYGYTF. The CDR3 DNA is TGTGCCAGCAGCCAAGACAGGGGACCTAACTATGGCTACACCTTC.